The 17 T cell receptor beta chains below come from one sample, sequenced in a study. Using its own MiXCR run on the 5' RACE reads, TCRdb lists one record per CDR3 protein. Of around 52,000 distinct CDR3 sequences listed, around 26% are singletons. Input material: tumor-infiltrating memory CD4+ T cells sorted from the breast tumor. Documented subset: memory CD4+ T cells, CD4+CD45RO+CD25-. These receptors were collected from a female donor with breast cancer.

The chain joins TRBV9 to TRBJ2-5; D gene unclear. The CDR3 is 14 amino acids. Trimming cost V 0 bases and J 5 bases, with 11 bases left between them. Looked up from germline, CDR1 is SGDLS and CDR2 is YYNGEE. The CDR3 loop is CASSVGGSGETQYF. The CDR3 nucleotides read TGTGCCAGCAGCGTAGGAGGCTCTGGGGAGACCCAGTACTTC.

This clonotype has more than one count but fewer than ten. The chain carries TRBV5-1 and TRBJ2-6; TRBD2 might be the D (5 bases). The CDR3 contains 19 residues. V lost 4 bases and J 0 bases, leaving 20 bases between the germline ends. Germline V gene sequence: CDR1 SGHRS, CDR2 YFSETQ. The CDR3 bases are TGCGCCAGCAGCATTGCCATGACTACCTCGTCCTCTGGGGCCAACGTCCTGACTTTC. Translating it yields CASSIAMTTSSSGANVLTF.

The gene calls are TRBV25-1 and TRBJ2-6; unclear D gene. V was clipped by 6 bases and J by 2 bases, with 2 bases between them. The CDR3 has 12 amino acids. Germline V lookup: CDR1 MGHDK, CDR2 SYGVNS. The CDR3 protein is CASRAGANVLTF. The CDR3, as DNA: TGTGCCAGCAGGGCTGGGGCCAACGTCCTGACTTTC.

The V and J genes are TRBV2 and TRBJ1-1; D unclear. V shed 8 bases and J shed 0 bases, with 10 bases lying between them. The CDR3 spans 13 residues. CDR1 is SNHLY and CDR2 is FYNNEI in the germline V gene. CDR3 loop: CASHLQMNTEAFF. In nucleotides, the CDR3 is TGTGCCAGCCACTTACAGATGAACACTGAAGCTTTCTTT.

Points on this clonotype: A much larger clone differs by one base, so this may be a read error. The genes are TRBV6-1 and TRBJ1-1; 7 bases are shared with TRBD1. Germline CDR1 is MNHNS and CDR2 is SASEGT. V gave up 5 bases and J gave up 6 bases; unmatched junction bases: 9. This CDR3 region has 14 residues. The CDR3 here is CASSQTQGTAEAFF. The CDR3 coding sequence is TGTGCCAGCAGTCAGACACAGGGGACCGCTGAAGCTTTCTTT.

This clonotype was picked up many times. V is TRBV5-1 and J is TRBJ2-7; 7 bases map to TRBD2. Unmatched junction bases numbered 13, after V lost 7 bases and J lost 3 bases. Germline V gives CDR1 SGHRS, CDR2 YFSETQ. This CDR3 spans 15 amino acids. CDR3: CASGHGRTGGYEQYF. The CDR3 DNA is TGCGCCAGCGGACATGGACGGACGGGGGGCTACGAGCAGTACTTC.

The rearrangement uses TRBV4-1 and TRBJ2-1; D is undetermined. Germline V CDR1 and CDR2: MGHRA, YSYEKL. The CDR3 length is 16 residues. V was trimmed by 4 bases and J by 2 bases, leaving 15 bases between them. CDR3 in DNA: TGCGCCAGCAGCCTTGTAGCCGCCTCGACCTACAATGAGCAGTTCTTC. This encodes CASSLVAASTYNEQFF.

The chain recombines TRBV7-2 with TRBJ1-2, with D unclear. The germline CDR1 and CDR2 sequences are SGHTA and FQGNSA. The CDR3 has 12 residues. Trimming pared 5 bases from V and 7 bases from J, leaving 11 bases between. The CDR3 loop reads CASSTEFAGYTF. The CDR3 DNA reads TGTGCCAGCAGCACTGAGTTCGCTGGCTACACCTTC. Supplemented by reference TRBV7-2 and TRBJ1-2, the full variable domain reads GAGVSQSPSNKVTEKGKDVELRCDPISGHTALYWYRQSLGQGLEFLIYFQGNSAPDKSGLPSDRFSAERTGGSVSTLTIQRTQQEDSAVYLCASSTEFAGYTFGSGTRLTVV.

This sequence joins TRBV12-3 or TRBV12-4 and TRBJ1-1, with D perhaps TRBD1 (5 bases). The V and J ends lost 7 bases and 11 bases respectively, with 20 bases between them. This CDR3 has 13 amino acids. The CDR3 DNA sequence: TGTGCCAGCACCCCACAGCCCAGGGTGGAGGCTTTCTTT. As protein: CASTPQPRVEAFF.

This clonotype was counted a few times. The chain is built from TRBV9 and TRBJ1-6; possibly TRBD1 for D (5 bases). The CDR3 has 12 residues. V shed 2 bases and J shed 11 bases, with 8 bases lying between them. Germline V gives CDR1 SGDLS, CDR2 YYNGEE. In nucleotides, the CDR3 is TGTGCCAGCAGCGTTGACAGACCACCCCTCCACTTT. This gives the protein CASSVDRPPLHF.

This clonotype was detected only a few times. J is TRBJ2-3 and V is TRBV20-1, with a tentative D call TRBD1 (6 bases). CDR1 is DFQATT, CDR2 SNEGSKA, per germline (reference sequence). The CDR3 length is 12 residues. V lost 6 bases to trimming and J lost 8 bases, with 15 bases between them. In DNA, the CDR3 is TGCAGTGCATTACAGGGATACGGTACGCAGTATTTT. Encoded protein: CSALQGYGTQYF.

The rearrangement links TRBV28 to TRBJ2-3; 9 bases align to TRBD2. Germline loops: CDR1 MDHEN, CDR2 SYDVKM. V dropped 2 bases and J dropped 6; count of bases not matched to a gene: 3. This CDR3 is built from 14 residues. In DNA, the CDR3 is TGTGCCAGCAGTTTAGGGGGACTAGCTGATACGCAGTATTTT. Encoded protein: CASSLGGLADTQYF. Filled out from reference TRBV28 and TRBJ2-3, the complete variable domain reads DVKVTQSSRYLVKRTGEKVFLECVQDMDHENMFWYRQDPGLGLRLIYFSYDVKMKEKGDIPEGYSVSREKKERFSLILESASTNQTSMYLCASSLGGLADTQYFGPGTRLTVL.

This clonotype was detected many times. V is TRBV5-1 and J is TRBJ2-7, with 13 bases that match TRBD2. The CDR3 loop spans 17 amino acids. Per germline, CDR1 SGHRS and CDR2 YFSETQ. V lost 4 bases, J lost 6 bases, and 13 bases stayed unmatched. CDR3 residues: CASSALPGLAGHVEQYF. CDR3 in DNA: TGCGCCAGCAGCGCCTTACCGGGACTAGCGGGACATGTCGAGCAGTACTTC.

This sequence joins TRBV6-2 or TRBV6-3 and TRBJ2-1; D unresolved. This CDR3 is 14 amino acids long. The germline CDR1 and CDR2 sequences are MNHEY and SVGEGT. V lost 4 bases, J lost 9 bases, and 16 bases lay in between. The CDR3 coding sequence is TGTGCCAGCAGTTCTCTGGGGTCCGTGGGTGAGCAGTTCTTC. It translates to CASSSLGSVGEQFF.

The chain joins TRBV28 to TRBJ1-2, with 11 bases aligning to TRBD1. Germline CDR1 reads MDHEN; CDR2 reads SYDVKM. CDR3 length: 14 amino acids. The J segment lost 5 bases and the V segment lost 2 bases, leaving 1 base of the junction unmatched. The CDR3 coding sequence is TGTGCCAGCAGTTTAGGGACAGGGGGTTATGGCTACACCTTC. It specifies CASSLGTGGYGYTF.

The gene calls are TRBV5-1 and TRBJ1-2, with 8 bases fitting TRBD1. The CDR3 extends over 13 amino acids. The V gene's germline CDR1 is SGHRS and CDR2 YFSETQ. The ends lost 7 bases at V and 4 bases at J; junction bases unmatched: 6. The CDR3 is CASARQGIYGYTF. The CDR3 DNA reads TGCGCCAGCGCGAGACAGGGGATCTATGGCTACACCTTC.

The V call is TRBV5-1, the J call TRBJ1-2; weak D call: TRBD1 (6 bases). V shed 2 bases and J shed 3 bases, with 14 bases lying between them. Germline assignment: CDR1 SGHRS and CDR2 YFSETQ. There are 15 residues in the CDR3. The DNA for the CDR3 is TGCGCCAGCAGCTTCGACGTTGGGGGCGACTATGGCTACACCTTC. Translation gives CASSFDVGGDYGYTF.